A single sample is the source of the 26 T cell receptor beta chains below, sequenced in a study of CD8 T cells in Susac syndrome (dated by TCRdb to the late 2010s). Library method: the immunoSEQ multiplex PCR assay. RNA was extracted with the RNeasy kit and 0.5 to 1 ug was reverse transcribed using random hexamers. The raw public data were reprocessed by TCRdb itself: fastp quality trimming at Q25, MiXCR clonotype calling, in-frame beta chains only. CDR3 protein sequences are deduplicated, and each keeps its most common genes and DNA. This sample lists roughly 180,000 distinct CDR3 sequences; 90% to 95% were detected once. Of the sample, around 0.1% falls within the top ten clones. What was sequenced was CD4+ T cells from PBMCs. The receptors were sampled from a human donor with multiple sclerosis.

The chain links TRBV18 to TRBJ1-1; 7 nucleotides agree with TRBD1. The CDR3 has 13 amino acids. The J segment lost 3 bases and the V segment lost 5 bases, leaving 3 bases of the junction unmatched. Germline V gives CDR1 KGHSH, CDR2 LQKENI. The CDR3 sequence is CASSSGQHTEAFF. The CDR3 DNA sequence: TGTGCCAGCTCATCGGGACAGCACACTGAAGCTTTCTTT.

The chain couples TRBV6-5 to TRBJ2-2; no reliable D call. V lost 6 bases to trimming and J lost 6 bases, with 11 bases between them. The V gene's germline CDR1 is MNHEY and CDR2 SVGAGI. The CDR3 is 13 residues long. CDR3 region: CASRPDLAGELFF. The CDR3 DNA reads TGTGCCAGCAGACCTGACTTGGCCGGGGAGCTGTTTTTT.

J is TRBJ2-5 and V is TRBV2; 13 bases line up with TRBD2. The CDR3 runs to 15 residues. The V segment lost 5 bases and the J segment 6 bases; nucleotides outside the gene matches: 6. Germline CDR1 SNHLY, CDR2 FYNNEI. The CDR3 sequence: CASSQEGLAGKTQYF. CDR3 in DNA: TGTGCCAGCAGTCAAGAGGGACTAGCGGGAAAGACCCAGTACTTC. Full variable domain (rest looked up from reference TRBV2 and TRBJ2-5): EPEVTQTPSHQVTQMGQEVILRCVPISNHLYFYWYRQILGQKVEFLVSFYNNEISEKSEIFDDQFSVERPDGSNFTLKIRSTKLEDSAMYFCASSQEGLAGKTQYFGPGTRLLVL.

The chain has TRBV9 and TRBJ2-5, with TRBD2 identical over 12 bases. V was clipped by 4 bases and J by 0 bases; unmatched bases: 4. The V gene's germline CDR1 is SGDLS and CDR2 YYNGEE. The CDR3 runs 16 residues. The CDR3, as DNA: TGTGCCAGCAGCTCAACTAGCGGGGGGTACCAAGAGACCCAGTACTTC. Amino acids: CASSSTSGGYQETQYF. Drawing the rest from reference TRBV9 and TRBJ2-5, the complete variable domain is DSGVTQTPKHLITATGQRVTLRCSPRSGDLSVYWYQQSLDQGLQFLIQYYNGEERAKGNILERFSAQQFPDLHSELNLSSLELGDSALYFCASSSTSGGYQETQYFGPGTRLLVL.

This chain uses TRBV5-6 with TRBJ2-1, with 11 bases matching TRBD2. CDR3 length equals 16 residues. In germline, CDR1 is SGHDT, CDR2 YYEEEE. The V and J ends lost 4 bases and 8 bases, in that order; junction bases with no gene match: 11. CDR3 bases: TGTGCCAGCAGCGGTAGCGGGGGGGCCGATGGGTATGAGCAGTTCTTC. Amino acids: CASSGSGGADGYEQFF.

This rearrangement joins TRBV5-1 to TRBJ2-7; 14 nucleotides agree with TRBD2. CDR3 length equals 15 residues. V gave up 0 bases and J gave up 7 bases; unmatched junction bases: 3. In germline, CDR1 is SGHRS, CDR2 YFSETQ. The CDR3 sequence is CASSLAGLAGEEQYF. The DNA of the CDR3 is TGCGCCAGCAGCTTGGCGGGACTAGCGGGGGAGGAGCAGTACTTC.

The chain carries TRBV18 and TRBJ1-1, with TRBD1 matching 7 bases. The ends lost 2 bases at V and 0 bases at J; junction bases unmatched: 9. The germline CDR1 and CDR2 sequences are KGHSH and LQKENI. The CDR3 sequence is 17 residues long. The CDR3 DNA sequence: TGTGCCAGCTCACCAAGTTCTGCAGGGGGGGTGAACACTGAAGCTTTCTTT. This encodes CASSPSSAGGVNTEAFF.

The rearrangement joins TRBV19 to TRBJ2-7; D is possibly TRBD1 (6 bases). V was cut by 5 bases and J by 6 bases, with 17 bases left in between. Looked up from germline, CDR1 is LNHDA and CDR2 is SQIVND (reference sequence). The CDR3 loop spans 14 amino acids. Written as DNA, the CDR3 is TGTGCCAGTAGTCAGACAGGCGCCTCCGGCGAGCAGTACTTC. Encoded protein: CASSQTGASGEQYF. Drawing the rest from reference TRBV19 and TRBJ2-7, the complete variable domain is DGGITQSPKYLFRKEGQNVTLSCEQNLNHDAMYWYRQDPGQGLRLIYYSQIVNDFQKGDIAEGYSVSREKKESFPLTVTSAQKNPTAFYLCASSQTGASGEQYFGPGTRLTVT.

CDR3 sequence: CASSPIQRGAEKLFF. The CDR3 DNA reads as TGTGCCAGCAGTCCAATTCAGCGGGGAGCGGAAAAACTGTTTTTT. The V and J genes are TRBV6-2 or TRBV6-3 and TRBJ1-4; D is ambiguous. The germline V gene encodes CDR1 MNHEY and CDR2 SVGEGT. V was cut by 5 bases and J by 8 bases, with 18 bases left in between. The CDR3 loop spans 15 amino acids.

The V call is TRBV4-1, the J call TRBJ2-5; 8 positions agree with TRBD2. Trimming removed 1 base from V and 1 base from J; junction bases left unmatched: 5. The CDR3 is 16 residues long. The germline gives CDR1 MGHRA, CDR2 YSYEKL. The CDR3 DNA sequence: TGCGCCAGCAGCCAAGGAGGCGGGGGGCCCCAAGAGACCCAGTACTTC. Translation gives CASSQGGGGPQETQYF.

This clonotype was picked up a small number of times. One end of the junction fails to match germline, which may point to a read error. J is TRBJ2-5 and V is TRBV5-1; 11 bases line up with TRBD2. This CDR3 has 14 residues. Germline lookup yields CDR1 SGHRS and CDR2 YFSETQ. The CDR3 loop reads CASSLAGGVETQYF. The CDR3 coding sequence is TGTGCCAGCAGTTTAGCGGGAGGGGTGGAGACCCAGTACTTC. Full variable domain (rest looked up from reference TRBV5-1 and TRBJ2-5): KAGVTQTPRYLIKTRGQQVTLSCSPISGHRSVSWYQQTPGQGLQFLFEYFSETQRNKGNFPGRFSGRQFSNSRSEMNVSTLELGDSALYLCASSLAGGVETQYFGPGTRLLVL.

The chain links TRBV3-1 to TRBJ1-1, with D possibly being TRBD1 (6 bases). The CDR3 is 13 residues long. The germline V and J ends were trimmed by 4 bases and 4 bases, with 10 bases remaining between them. CDR1 is LGHDT, CDR2 YNNKEL, per germline (reference sequence). The CDR3 DNA sequence: TGTGCCAGCAGCCGCGTAGGGGGCACTGAAGCTTTCTTT. Its protein product is CASSRVGGTEAFF.

The V gene is TRBV12-3 or TRBV12-4, the J gene TRBJ1-5; tentative D call: TRBD1 (5 bases). The CDR3 length is 14 residues. V was shortened by 6 bases and J by 1 base, with 10 bases between the two germline ends. As DNA, the CDR3 is TGTGCCAGCAGCAACTGGGACAGCAATCAGCCCCAGCATTTT. Amino acid sequence: CASSNWDSNQPQHF.

This chain joins TRBV12-3 or TRBV12-4 and TRBJ2-7, with TRBD2 matching over 9 bases. The CDR3 is made up of 12 amino acids. J was trimmed by 13 bases and V by 5 bases; bases with no gene match: 9. The chain's CDR3 is CASSNPGLAFYF. CDR3 nucleotide sequence: TGTGCCAGCAGTAACCCGGGACTAGCCTTTTACTTC.

The chain employs TRBV11-2 and TRBJ2-5; TRBD1 matches 10 bases. CDR3 length equals 17 residues. Trimming removed 4 bases from V and 4 bases from J; junction bases left unmatched: 12. Germline V gene data show CDR1 as SGHAT and CDR2 as FQNNGV. The CDR3 here is CASSSILRQGARETQYF. CDR3 DNA sequence: TGTGCCAGCAGCTCAATTCTAAGACAGGGGGCGCGAGAGACCCAGTACTTC.

CDR3 protein: CASSYSARGPNYGTQYF. The CDR3 nucleotides are TGTGCCAGCAGTTACTCCGCCAGGGGCCCGAATTATGGGACCCAGTACTTC. The chain is built from TRBV6-5 and TRBJ2-5, with D possibly matching TRBD1 (6 bases). This CDR3 is built from 17 residues. The V and J ends lost 0 bases and 7 bases respectively, with 21 bases between them. CDR1 and CDR2 from the germline V gene are MNHEY and SVGAGI.

The CDR3 reads CSARLAGSTYEQYF. The CDR3 region has the DNA TGCAGTGCTAGACTAGCGGGCTCTACCTACGAGCAGTACTTC. This chain links TRBV20-1 with TRBJ2-7; 8 bases map to TRBD2. Germline loops: CDR1 DFQATT, CDR2 SNEGSKA (reference sequence). V lost 2 bases and J lost 2; bases outside the gene matches: 5. This CDR3 is 14 amino acids long.

The chain joins TRBV2 to TRBJ2-2; D unresolved. The V gene's germline CDR1 is SNHLY and CDR2 FYNNEI. The V end lost 3 bases, the J end lost 4 bases, and 9 bases lay between the germline ends. The CDR3 is 14 residues long. The CDR3 is CASSESGPTGELFF. The DNA of the CDR3 is TGTGCCAGCAGTGAGTCCGGGCCCACCGGGGAGCTGTTTTTT.

The rearrangement uses TRBV3-1 and TRBJ2-7; 8 bases are shared with TRBD1. The CDR3 covers 16 residues. V gave up 0 bases and J gave up 2 bases; unmatched junction bases: 6. Germline loops: CDR1 LGHDT, CDR2 YNNKEL (reference sequence). The DNA of the CDR3 is TGTGCCAGCAGCCAAGATTCCAGGGGGCGCACCTACGAGCAGTACTTC. It is translated as CASSQDSRGRTYEQYF.

The CDR3 reads CASSPGPVTARKFMNTGELFF. CDR3 nucleotides: TGTGCCAGCAGCCCTGGGCCTGTGACGGCTCGAAAGTTCATGAACACCGGGGAGCTGTTTTTT. V gene TRBV6-2 or TRBV6-3 combines with J gene TRBJ2-2; D not resolved. CDR3 length: 21 amino acids. Germline values: CDR1 MNHEY, CDR2 SVGEGT. Trimming took 6 bases from V and 1 from J, leaving 30 bases between them.

The V and J genes are TRBV10-3 and TRBJ2-5; 8 bases map to TRBD2. The germline CDR1 and CDR2 sequences are ENHRY and SYGVKD. The CDR3 is 16 amino acids. The V segment lost 0 bases and the J segment 2 bases; nucleotides outside the gene matches: 5. This CDR3 is CAISESGLASQETQYF. CDR3 bases: TGTGCCATCAGTGAGTCAGGACTAGCCTCACAAGAGACCCAGTACTTC.

This clonotype was recorded only once. The J gene is TRBJ2-4, the V gene TRBV6-2 or TRBV6-3; TRBD2 matches 9 bases. The CDR3 totals 18 residues. Trimming took 2 bases from V and 1 from J; bases not matched to a gene: 9. The V gene's germline CDR1 is MNHEY and CDR2 SVGEGT. CDR3 in DNA: TGTGCCAGCAGTTACCTCGAATGGCGGGAGGGGGCCAAAAACATTCAGTACTTC. This sequence encodes CASSYLEWREGAKNIQYF.

V and J are TRBV2 and TRBJ2-7; the D gene is possibly TRBD1 (6 bases). Germline V CDR1 and CDR2: SNHLY, FYNNEI. This CDR3 contains 13 residues. V lost 7 bases and J 3 bases, leaving 13 bases between the germline ends. The CDR3 protein is CASTGDTFYEQYF. DNA of the CDR3: TGTGCCAGCACAGGGGACACCTTCTACGAGCAGTACTTC.

This clonotype was observed once. The chain recombines TRBV7-2 with TRBJ2-5, with D tentatively TRBD1 (6 bases). Germline CDR1 is SGHTA and CDR2 is FQGNSA. The CDR3 length is 14 residues. V was shortened by 3 bases and J by 1 base, with 9 bases between the two germline ends. CDR3 DNA: TGTGCCAGCAGCTTCCACAGGGTCCAAGAGACCCAGTACTTC. Encoded protein: CASSFHRVQETQYF.

This rearrangement joins TRBV30 to TRBJ2-2, with D unclear. Trimming took 2 bases from V and 6 from J, leaving 7 bases between them. CDR3 length: 12 residues. CDR1 is GTSNPN and CDR2 is SVGIG in the germline V gene (reference sequence). The CDR3 DNA sequence: TGTGCCTGGAGTCCCCCCGCCGGGGAGCTGTTTTTT. Protein product: CAWSPPAGELFF.

This clonotype appeared once. The chain carries TRBV27 and TRBJ2-1; D is undetermined. V was clipped by 6 bases and J by 4 bases, with 16 bases between them. Germline V gene lookup returns CDR1 MNHEY and CDR2 SMNVEV (reference sequence). The length of the CDR3 is 15 residues. In nucleotides, the CDR3 is TGTGCCAGCAGATCCCACCAGGCCCCTTACAATGAGCAGTTCTTC. Translating it yields CASRSHQAPYNEQFF.